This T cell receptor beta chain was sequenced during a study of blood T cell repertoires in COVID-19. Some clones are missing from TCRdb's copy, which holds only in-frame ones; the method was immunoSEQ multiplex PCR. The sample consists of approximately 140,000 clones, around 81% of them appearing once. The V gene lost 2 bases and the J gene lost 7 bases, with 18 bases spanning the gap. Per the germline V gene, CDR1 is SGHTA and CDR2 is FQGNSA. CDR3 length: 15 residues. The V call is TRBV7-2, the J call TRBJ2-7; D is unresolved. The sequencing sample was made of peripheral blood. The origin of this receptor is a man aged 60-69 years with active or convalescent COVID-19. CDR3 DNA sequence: TGTGCCAGCAGCTTAATTATGACTCCGTCGGGTGAGCAGTACTTC. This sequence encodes CASSLIMTPSGEQYF.